What follows are 13 T cell receptor beta chains derived from one specimen sequenced in a study of T-cell reconstitution after alpha-beta-depleted transplantation in children. Preparing the TCRbeta library involved the use of unique molecular identifiers. TCRdb called the PCR reads again in MiXCR, with one record for every CDR3 protein. The table shows about 610,000 distinct CDR3 sequences, with roughly a tenth occurring only once. This sample comprised PBMCs from the stem cell graft donor, obtained from the stem cell graft. The receptors derive from a human donor who donated a stem cell graft to a child with acute myeloid leukemia.

The sample holds a few counts of this clonotype. As DNA, the CDR3 is TGCAGCGTTGGCCCGTCGGGGAACGAGCAGTACTTC. Its protein product is CSVGPSGNEQYF. The chain is built from TRBV29-1 and TRBJ2-7, with TRBD2 as a possible D gene (5 bases). Germline CDR1 SQVTM, CDR2 ANQGSEA. This CDR3 contains 12 residues. Trimming took 4 bases from V and 5 from J, leaving 12 bases between them.

The sample holds many counts of this clonotype. V usage is TRBV7-9 and J usage is TRBJ2-7, with D unclear. This CDR3 comprises 15 residues. Trimming stripped 5 bases from V and 0 bases from J, with 14 bases between. Germline CDR1 SEHNR, CDR2 FQNEAQ (reference sequence). CDR3 region: CASSPRTASSYEQYF. The CDR3, as DNA: TGTGCCAGCAGCCCTCGGACGGCGAGCTCCTACGAGCAGTACTTC.

Worth noting for this clonotype: A read error may explain this, as a much larger clone is one base away. The rearrangement links TRBV7-7 to TRBJ2-2; 7 bases align to TRBD2. Germline CDR1 SSHAT, CDR2 FNYEAQ (reference sequence). The CDR3 length is 14 residues. CDR3 sequence: CASSLVPNGGGLFF. CDR3 bases: TGTGCTAGCAGCTTAGTCCCAAACGGCGGGGGGCTGTTTTTT.

This clonotype showed up many times. The rearrangement joins TRBV20-1 to TRBJ2-7; unclear D gene. Per germline, CDR1 DFQATT and CDR2 SNEGSKA (reference sequence). The CDR3 is made up of 14 amino acids. V was pared by 3 bases and J by 1 base, with 13 bases between. The CDR3 nucleotides are TGCAGTGCTAGTCTAATAATAGGATCCTACGAGCAGTACTTC. This sequence encodes CSASLIIGSYEQYF.

This clonotype was seen at least ten times. This chain uses TRBV29-1 with TRBJ1-1; D unclear. CDR1 SQVTM and CDR2 ANQGSEA come from the germline V gene. This CDR3 comprises 14 residues. Trimming took off 6 bases at V and 3 bases at J, with 17 bases between the two ends. DNA of the CDR3: TGCAGCGTAAGAAGAGTACTCGGGGACACTGAAGCTTTCTTT. Amino acid sequence: CSVRRVLGDTEAFF.

The chain has TRBV4-3 and TRBJ2-3; D remains unclear. Per germline, CDR1 LGHNA and CDR2 YSLEER. The CDR3 length is 15 residues. Trimming removed 2 bases at V and 3 bases at J, with 12 bases between. The CDR3 DNA sequence: TGCGCCAGCAGCCAAAGCGTGGCAGAGACAGATACGCAGTATTTT. Translated, it gives CASSQSVAETDTQYF.

This clonotype occurred many times. This chain connects TRBV12-3 or TRBV12-4 to TRBJ1-1; tentative D call: TRBD1 (6 bases). The CDR3 runs 16 residues. V was clipped by 8 bases and J by 0 bases, with 19 bases between them. CDR3 in amino acids: CASGGERGALNTEAFF. CDR3 DNA: TGTGCCAGCGGGGGGGAAAGGGGGGCCTTGAACACTGAAGCTTTCTTT.

This clonotype was detected ten times or more. CDR3: CASSLMGTETYEQYF. The CDR3, as DNA: TGTGCCAGCAGCCTAATGGGGACGGAGACCTACGAGCAGTACTTC. The chain uses TRBV28 and TRBJ2-7, with D perhaps given as TRBD1 or TRBD2 (5 bases each). Between the trimmed V and J ends, which lost 6 bases and 2 bases, there was a span of 17 bases. In germline, CDR1 is MDHEN, CDR2 SYDVKM. CDR3 size: 15 residues.

In this sample, this clonotype turned up a few times. The J gene is TRBJ2-6, the V gene TRBV20-1; a weak D match, TRBD2 (7 bases). The CDR3 spans 17 residues. Trimming left V 7 bases short and J 1 base short, with 20 bases between. From germline, CDR1 is DFQATT and CDR2 SNEGSKA (reference sequence). The CDR3: CSVPRGPGSSGANVLTF. In DNA form, the CDR3 reads TGCAGTGTCCCGCGGGGGCCAGGATCATCTGGGGCCAACGTCCTGACTTTC.

The chain combines TRBV6-6 with TRBJ2-3, with D tentatively TRBD2 (5 bases). Trimming took 7 bases from V and 1 from J, leaving 9 bases between them. Germline assignment: CDR1 MNHNY and CDR2 SVGAGI (reference sequence). The CDR3 sequence is 13 residues long. The CDR3 sequence: CASTPRGTDTQYF. The CDR3 coding sequence is TGTGCCAGCACGCCGCGGGGCACAGATACGCAGTATTTT.

The CDR3 loop is CATQDRGTTGYGYTF. DNA of the CDR3: TGTGCCACCCAGGACAGGGGAACTACCGGCTATGGCTACACCTTC. This chain uses TRBV6-1 with TRBJ1-2; 9 bases fit TRBD1. The CDR3 runs 15 residues. The germline CDR1 and CDR2 sequences are MNHNS and SASEGT. J gave up 4 bases and V 10 bases, and 13 bases lay outside the gene matches.

This clonotype was observed a few times. The chain joins TRBV4-3 to TRBJ2-7; D perhaps matches TRBD2 (6 bases). Trimming removed 0 bases at V and 0 bases at J, with 12 bases between. Germline V gene data show CDR1 as LGHNA and CDR2 as YSLEER. The CDR3 has 16 amino acids. The CDR3 region is CASSQDRSGFSYEQYF. CDR3 DNA sequence: TGCGCCAGCAGCCAAGATCGGAGCGGGTTCTCCTACGAGCAGTACTTC.

This clonotype was detected ten times or more. V and J are TRBV28 and TRBJ2-3; 14 nucleotides align to TRBD2. The CDR3 is made up of 20 amino acids. V was clipped by 5 bases and J by 1 base; unmatched bases: 14. CDR1 MDHEN and CDR2 SYDVKM come from the germline V gene. CDR3: CASSTRWGTSGSAGTDTQYF. The CDR3 region has the DNA TGTGCCAGCAGTACGCGATGGGGGACTAGCGGGAGCGCAGGCACAGATACGCAGTATTTT.